This is a list of T cell receptor beta chains from one sample in a study of blood T cell repertoires in COVID-19. The protocol was immunoSEQ multiplex PCR, while the TCRdb copy is restricted to in-frame clones and leaves out a portion. Seen here are over 150,000 clones, roughly 80% observed once, and the top ten hold 3% to 4.5%. Material: peripheral blood. These receptors were collected from a woman aged 80 or over with acute or convalescent COVID-19. CDR3s include the opening cysteine and the closing phenylalanine or tryptophan. The order of the fields is CDR3 DNA, CDR3 protein, D gene, V gene, clone size, J gene. A D gene is named only where the DNA matches it firmly. For some rows the clone size is stated as once, few or many, or as a class when expanded; others skip it.

cdr3_nt: TGTGCCAGCAGAGAGAGGGACAGGGGTTTTTCACCCCTCCACTTT; cdr3_aa: CASRERDRGFSPLHF; d_call: TRBD1; v_call: TRBV28; clone_size: NA; j_call: TRBJ1-6
cdr3_nt: TGTGCCAGCAGTGTGGGACAGGAAGACTACGAGCAGTACTTC; cdr3_aa: CASSVGQEDYEQYF; d_call: TRBD1; v_call: TRBV27; clone_size: few; j_call: TRBJ2-7
cdr3_nt: TGTGCCAGCAGCGAGACTAGCGGGGGCTCCGGAGGTAGTACAGATACGCAGTATTTT; cdr3_aa: CASSETSGGSGGSTDTQYF; d_call: TRBD2; v_call: TRBV7-9; clone_size: few; j_call: TRBJ2-3
cdr3_nt: TGTGCCAGCAGCTTCGCAGCAACTAATGAAAAACTGTTTTTT; cdr3_aa: CASSFAATNEKLFF; d_call: NA; v_call: TRBV7-9; clone_size: NA; j_call: TRBJ1-4
cdr3_nt: TGTGCCAGCAGCCAAGTACAGCGGCCCACCTACAATGAGCAGTTCTTC; cdr3_aa: CASSQVQRPTYNEQFF; d_call: NA; v_call: TRBV14; clone_size: NA; j_call: TRBJ2-1
cdr3_nt: TGTGCCACCAGCAGAGAGGGAGAGTATCAGCCCCAGCATTTT; cdr3_aa: CATSREGEYQPQHF; d_call: NA; v_call: TRBV15; clone_size: few; j_call: TRBJ1-5
cdr3_nt: TGTGCCAGCAGCTTACCTACCACGCTTAACTATGGCTACACCTTC; cdr3_aa: CASSLPTTLNYGYTF; d_call: NA; v_call: TRBV7-9; clone_size: NA; j_call: TRBJ1-2
cdr3_nt: TGCGCCAGCAGCGGAGGAGAAAGAAGCTCTGGAAACACCATATATTTT; cdr3_aa: CASSGGERSSGNTIYF; d_call: NA; v_call: TRBV5-1; clone_size: NA; j_call: TRBJ1-3
cdr3_nt: TGTGCCAGCAGAACCGGGACTAGCGGGACCACCGGGGAGCTGTTTTTT; cdr3_aa: CASRTGTSGTTGELFF; d_call: TRBD2; v_call: TRBV2; clone_size: NA; j_call: TRBJ2-2
cdr3_nt: TGTGCCAGCAGTTTTGGGGAGTCCGGGGAGCTGTTTTTT; cdr3_aa: CASSFGESGELFF; d_call: NA; v_call: TRBV27; clone_size: NA; j_call: TRBJ2-2
cdr3_nt: TGTGCCAGCAGCGAAGGCCCGGGACAGCTTGAAGCTTTCTTT; cdr3_aa: CASSEGPGQLEAFF; d_call: TRBD1; v_call: TRBV11-3; clone_size: NA; j_call: TRBJ1-1
cdr3_nt: TGTGCCACCCGGACAGCCTCTGGAAACACCATATATTTT; cdr3_aa: CATRTASGNTIYF; d_call: NA; v_call: TRBV27; clone_size: NA; j_call: TRBJ1-3
cdr3_nt: TGTGCCAGCAGTTACGCCGCAGGGGCCACTGTGGGGCCCCAGCATTTT; cdr3_aa: CASSYAAGATVGPQHF; d_call: NA; v_call: TRBV6-2/TRBV6-3; clone_size: NA; j_call: TRBJ1-5
cdr3_nt: TGTGCCAGCTCCCAAGGACAGATAGGAAACACCATATATTTT; cdr3_aa: CASSQGQIGNTIYF; d_call: NA; v_call: TRBV18; clone_size: NA; j_call: TRBJ1-3
cdr3_nt: TGTGCCAGCAGCTTAGGGGCCCAGGGACTAGCGGGAGTGTATGAGCAGTTCTTC; cdr3_aa: CASSLGAQGLAGVYEQFF; d_call: TRBD2; v_call: TRBV5-8; clone_size: NA; j_call: TRBJ2-1
cdr3_nt: TGTGCCAGCAGCTTAGGTTCCATGGCGGGCGGTGAAGATACGCAGTATTTT; cdr3_aa: CASSLGSMAGGEDTQYF; d_call: NA; v_call: TRBV11-2; clone_size: few; j_call: TRBJ2-3
cdr3_nt: TGTGCCAGTAAGTCCGTACAAACGAACACCGGGGAGCTGTTTTTT; cdr3_aa: CASKSVQTNTGELFF; d_call: NA; v_call: TRBV19; clone_size: NA; j_call: TRBJ2-2
cdr3_nt: TGTGCCACCAGTGATGGGGGGGATAGCTCCTACAATGAGCAGTTCTTC; cdr3_aa: CATSDGGDSSYNEQFF; d_call: TRBD2; v_call: TRBV24-1; clone_size: NA; j_call: TRBJ2-1
cdr3_nt: TGTGCCAGTAGCGGGAATAACTATGGCTACACCTTC; cdr3_aa: CASSGNNYGYTF; d_call: NA; v_call: TRBV19; clone_size: NA; j_call: TRBJ1-2
cdr3_nt: TGTGCCAGCAGTTTATCACTGACAGGGGGTTCGAGAAAACTGTTTTTT; cdr3_aa: CASSLSLTGGSRKLFF; d_call: TRBD1; v_call: TRBV28; clone_size: NA; j_call: TRBJ1-4
cdr3_nt: TGTGCCAGCAGGAGCGCAGGGGCTGAAGCTTTCTTT; cdr3_aa: CASRSAGAEAFF; d_call: NA; v_call: TRBV6-6; clone_size: NA; j_call: TRBJ1-1
cdr3_nt: TGTGCCAGCTCACCACCGACTAGAGAGGAAAAACTGTTTTTT; cdr3_aa: CASSPPTREEKLFF; d_call: NA; v_call: TRBV18; clone_size: NA; j_call: TRBJ1-4
cdr3_nt: TGCGCCAGCAGCCTAGGGGGTGGGGACACTGAAGCTTTCTTT; cdr3_aa: CASSLGGGDTEAFF; d_call: NA; v_call: TRBV4-3; clone_size: NA; j_call: TRBJ1-1
cdr3_nt: TGTGCCAGCAGCTCTCAGTCGGGAACTGAAGCTTTCTTT; cdr3_aa: CASSSQSGTEAFF; d_call: NA; v_call: TRBV7-3; clone_size: once; j_call: TRBJ1-1
cdr3_nt: TGCGCCAGCAGCTTGGGGACAGGGAAGGCCGGGGAGCTGTTTTTT; cdr3_aa: CASSLGTGKAGELFF; d_call: TRBD1; v_call: TRBV5-1; clone_size: few; j_call: TRBJ2-2
cdr3_nt: TGTGCCAGTAGTATGCGGGACAGAGCCTATGGCTACACCTTC; cdr3_aa: CASSMRDRAYGYTF; d_call: TRBD1; v_call: TRBV19; clone_size: NA; j_call: TRBJ1-2
cdr3_nt: TGTGCCAGCGAAGGACAGGTGAACACTGAAGCTTTCTTT; cdr3_aa: CASEGQVNTEAFF; d_call: TRBD1; v_call: TRBV12-3/TRBV12-4; clone_size: NA; j_call: TRBJ1-1
cdr3_nt: TGTGCCAGCTCACCAGGTTTAGCGGGAGCTTACAATGAGCAGTTCTTC; cdr3_aa: CASSPGLAGAYNEQFF; d_call: TRBD2; v_call: TRBV18; clone_size: NA; j_call: TRBJ2-1
cdr3_nt: TGTGCCTGGACCTTGACAGGGTGGCAAGAGACCCAGTACTTC; cdr3_aa: CAWTLTGWQETQYF; d_call: TRBD1; v_call: TRBV30; clone_size: NA; j_call: TRBJ2-5
cdr3_nt: TGTGCCAGCACGGGGACTTACCGCGAAAAACTGTTTTTT; cdr3_aa: CASTGTYREKLFF; d_call: NA; v_call: TRBV6-5; clone_size: NA; j_call: TRBJ1-4
cdr3_nt: TGTGCCAGTATTCCGACAGGGGCAAAGAACACTGAAGCTTTCTTT; cdr3_aa: CASIPTGAKNTEAFF; d_call: TRBD1; v_call: TRBV19; clone_size: NA; j_call: TRBJ1-1
cdr3_nt: TGTGCCAGCAGTTCTCGGCAGGGTACTGAAGCTTTCTTT; cdr3_aa: CASSSRQGTEAFF; d_call: NA; v_call: TRBV6-2/TRBV6-3; clone_size: NA; j_call: TRBJ1-1
cdr3_nt: TGTGCCAGCAGCCTGATGGACAGGGGAAACTATGGCTACACCTTC; cdr3_aa: CASSLMDRGNYGYTF; d_call: TRBD1; v_call: TRBV11-2; clone_size: few; j_call: TRBJ1-2
cdr3_nt: TGTGCCAGCAGCTTGTTGCAGGGGGCGCGTAGCGTCCGAAAAGCTTTCTTT; cdr3_aa: CASSLLQGARSVRKAFF; d_call: TRBD1; v_call: TRBV5-8; clone_size: NA; j_call: TRBJ1-1
cdr3_nt: TGTGCCAGCAGGGAGGGCGGGGAACCCTACGAGCAGTACTTC; cdr3_aa: CASREGGEPYEQYF; d_call: NA; v_call: TRBV6-5; clone_size: NA; j_call: TRBJ2-7
cdr3_nt: TGCGCCAGCTGGGGCAACCCCACAGATACGCAGTATTTT; cdr3_aa: CASWGNPTDTQYF; d_call: NA; v_call: TRBV5-1; clone_size: NA; j_call: TRBJ2-3
cdr3_nt: TGTGCCAGCAGCGCACCCGGGACTAGCGGGGGACACACAGATACGCAGTATTTT; cdr3_aa: CASSAPGTSGGHTDTQYF; d_call: TRBD2; v_call: TRBV9; clone_size: NA; j_call: TRBJ2-3
cdr3_nt: TGTGCCAGTAGTATAAATTCAGATGAAGCTTTCTTT; cdr3_aa: CASSINSDEAFF; d_call: NA; v_call: TRBV19; clone_size: NA; j_call: TRBJ1-1
cdr3_nt: TGCGCCAGCAGCCAGGGGGCGCGGAATTCACCCCTCCACTTT; cdr3_aa: CASSQGARNSPLHF; d_call: NA; v_call: TRBV4-3; clone_size: NA; j_call: TRBJ1-6
cdr3_nt: TGTGCCAGCAGCCTAACGACCGGGGGTCAGTTCTTC; cdr3_aa: CASSLTTGGQFF; d_call: NA; v_call: TRBV7-9; clone_size: NA; j_call: TRBJ2-1